The clone carrying this T cell receptor (beta chain) has just a few counts. Its antigen is not identified. Amplified TCR beta CDR3 regions came from RNA transcripts. Using the HTBI primer set, a first-round RT-PCR was run on the TCR CDR3. A single record per CDR3 protein comes from TCRdb applying MiXCR to the multiplex PCR reads. The repertoire holds some 320,000 distinct CDR3 sequences, with approximately 13% as singletons. The sample is drawn from a study of T cells in Graves' hyperthyroidism and ophthalmopathy. Findings of the study overall: In blood, most of the thyroid clonotypes expanded above 0.001 were also present.

The germline CDR1 and CDR2 sequences are SGHRS and YFSETQ. Trimming cost V 2 bases and J 5 bases, with 31 bases left between them. CDR3 length: 21 residues. This sequence originates from a woman in her thirties or forties with Graves' ophthalmopathy. The J gene is TRBJ1-4, the V gene TRBV5-1, with a possible D match to TRBD1 (5 bases). The sequenced sample was blood. CDR3 region: CASSFADGASGRLRPNEKLFF. The CDR3 nucleotides read TGCGCCAGCAGCTTTGCCGATGGGGCTTCGGGGCGGCTACGACCGAATGAAAAACTGTTTTTT.